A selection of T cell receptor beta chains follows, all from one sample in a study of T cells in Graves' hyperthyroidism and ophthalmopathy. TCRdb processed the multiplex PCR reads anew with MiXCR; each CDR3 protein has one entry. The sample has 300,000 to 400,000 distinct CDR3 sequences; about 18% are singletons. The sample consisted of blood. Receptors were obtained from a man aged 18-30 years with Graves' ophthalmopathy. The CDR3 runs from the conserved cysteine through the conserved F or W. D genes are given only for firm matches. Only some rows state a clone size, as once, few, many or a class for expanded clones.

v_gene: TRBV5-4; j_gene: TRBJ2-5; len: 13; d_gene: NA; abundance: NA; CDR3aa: CASSTLLSATQYF; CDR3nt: TGTGCCAGCAGCACACTCCTGTCGGCGACCCAGTACTTC
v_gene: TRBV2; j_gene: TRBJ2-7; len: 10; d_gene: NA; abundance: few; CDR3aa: CASIGLEQYF; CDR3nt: TGTGCCAGCATCGGACTCGAGCAGTACTTC
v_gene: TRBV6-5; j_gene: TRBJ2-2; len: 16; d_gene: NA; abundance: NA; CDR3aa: CASSYGDGSNTGELFF; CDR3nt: TGTGCCAGCAGTTACGGTGACGGGTCGAACACCGGGGAGCTGTTTTTT
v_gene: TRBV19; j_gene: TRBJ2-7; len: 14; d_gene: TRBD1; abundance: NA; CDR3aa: CASSSRQGAYEQYF; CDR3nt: TGTGCCAGTAGTTCGCGCCAGGGGGCGTACGAGCAGTACTTC
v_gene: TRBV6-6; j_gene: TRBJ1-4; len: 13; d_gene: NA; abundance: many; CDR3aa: CASSYERAEKLFF; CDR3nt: TGTGCCAGCAGTTATGAACGGGCTGAAAAACTGTTTTTT
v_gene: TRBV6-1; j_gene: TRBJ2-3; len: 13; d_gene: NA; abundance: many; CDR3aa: CASTARAADTQYF; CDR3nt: TGTGCCAGCACAGCTAGGGCCGCAGATACGCAGTATTTT
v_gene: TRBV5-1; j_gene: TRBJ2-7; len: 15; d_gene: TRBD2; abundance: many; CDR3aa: CASSQRTSGTYEQYF; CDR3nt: TGCGCCAGCAGCCAGAGGACTAGCGGAACTTACGAGCAGTACTTC
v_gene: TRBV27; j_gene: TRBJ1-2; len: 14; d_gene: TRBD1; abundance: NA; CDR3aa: CASSPLTGFYGYTF; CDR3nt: TGTGCCAGCAGTCCACTGACAGGGTTTTATGGCTACACCTTC
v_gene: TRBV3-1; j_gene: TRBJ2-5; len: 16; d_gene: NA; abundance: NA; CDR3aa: CASSQDWAGAGETQYF; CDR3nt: TGTGCCAGCAGCCAAGATTGGGCAGGGGCTGGAGAGACCCAGTACTTC
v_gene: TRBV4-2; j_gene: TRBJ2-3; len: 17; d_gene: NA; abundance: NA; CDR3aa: CASSQEAQPSSTDTQYF; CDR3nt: TGTGCCAGCAGCCAAGAGGCCCAGCCGTCTAGCACAGATACGCAGTATTTT
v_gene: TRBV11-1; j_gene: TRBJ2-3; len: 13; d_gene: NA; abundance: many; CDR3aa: CASSPRIADTQYF; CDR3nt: TGTGCCAGCAGCCCCAGGATTGCGGATACGCAGTATTTT
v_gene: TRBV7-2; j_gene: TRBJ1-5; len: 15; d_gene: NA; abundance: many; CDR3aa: CASSPRALSNQPQHF; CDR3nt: TGTGCCAGCAGCCCACGGGCACTTAGCAATCAGCCCCAGCATTTT
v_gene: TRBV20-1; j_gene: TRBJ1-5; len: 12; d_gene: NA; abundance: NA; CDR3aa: CSAWNGNQPQHF; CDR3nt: TGCAGTGCTTGGAACGGCAATCAGCCCCAGCATTTT
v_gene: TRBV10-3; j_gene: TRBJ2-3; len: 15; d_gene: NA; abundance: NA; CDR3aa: CAISDRIPDTDTQYF; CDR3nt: TGTGCCATCAGTGACAGAATCCCAGACACAGATACGCAGTATTTT